This T cell receptor beta chain appears in the sequencing data of a study of T cells in severe cutaneous drug reactions (dated by TCRdb to the late 2010s). Regarding the complete study: Patients were recruited between the early 2010s and the late 2010s from Taiwan, Thailand and a European registry network. Enrollment was limited to patients whose SJS/TEN or DRESS diagnosis was probable or definite according to RegiSCAR criteria. The culprit drug was assigned using the Naranjo algorithm and the ALDEN drug causality algorithm. Blister fluids/cells, PBMC and other biological samples were taken from patients in the acute stage or the recovery stage. Single-cell sequencing, quantitative PCR validation, functional assays and transgenic mouse experiments were combined with bulk TCR sequencing. To build the libraries, iRepertoire multiplex PCR was used, and the authors pointed to a comparison in which iRepertoire and 5' RACE methods, with or without UMI, captured abundant clonotypes similarly. Beyond this particular receptor, the publication reports: Although undetectable or scarce in tolerant-control and healthy-donor PBMC, a public TCRbeta CDR3 was found in all seven CBZ-SJS/TEN blister samples, at a mean of roughly 14%. TRBV12-4 usage was strongly increased in CBZ-SJS/TEN patients, averaging approximately 32% in blister cells and 4.5% to 5% in PBMC. The authors noted that whether the public TCR generalizes to SJS/TEN caused by other drugs still needs further study.

From the cysteine through the phenylalanine, the CDR3 covers 14 amino acids. The entry carries no DNA sequence. For both bulk and single-cell sequencing, libraries were prepared with the iRepertoire multiplex PCR system and TCR subtype-specific primers. Bulk TCR beta libraries were generated by multiplex PCR with primers targeting V, D and J gene regions. Approximately 85-500 ng of RNA per sample was used as input for bulk TCR library preparation. An Illumina MiSeq was used to sequence bulk TCR beta amplicons. In the paper's pipeline: Quality control steps removed sample misassignments and low-quality sequencing reads. CDR3 was defined as the amino acids between the V-gene Y[YFLI]C motif and the J-segment [FW]GXGT motif. The IMGT database served as the reference for assigning TRBV and TRBJ genes and CDR3 clonotypes. TRBV expression in each sample was normalized to the mean expression of the same gene in PBMC from some 40 healthy donors. Following reprocessing of the reads by TCRdb, the data hold one row per CDR3 protein sequence and no DNA is available. The V and J calls shown here were made by TCRdb, not taken from the authors' results. In this sample's table one finds some 5,700 distinct CDR3 sequences. Of the sample, approximately 15% falls within the top ten clones.

The donors whose samples were sequenced had carbamazepine-induced Stevens-Johnson syndrome or toxic epidermal necrolysis (CBZ-SJS/TEN). The peripheral blood repertoires were taken from CBZ-SJS/TEN patients of two origins, about 5 Han Chinese and about six European. Next-generation sequencing was used to profile the T cell receptor repertoires of patients with drug-induced severe cutaneous adverse reactions in a search for drug-specific clonotypes. RNA was isolated from either blister cells of skin lesions or peripheral blood mononuclear cells. Remarks on this clonotype: The target of this receptor is not known.

Sequencing was done on a sample of PBMCs. The clonotype was recovered from a human donor with a severe cutaneous adverse drug reaction. The chain was built from TRBV12-3 or TRBV12-4 and TRBJ1-1; with no DNA, the TCRdb D assignment of TRBD1 cannot be verified. The CDR3 region has the sequence CATSPGTESTEAFF.